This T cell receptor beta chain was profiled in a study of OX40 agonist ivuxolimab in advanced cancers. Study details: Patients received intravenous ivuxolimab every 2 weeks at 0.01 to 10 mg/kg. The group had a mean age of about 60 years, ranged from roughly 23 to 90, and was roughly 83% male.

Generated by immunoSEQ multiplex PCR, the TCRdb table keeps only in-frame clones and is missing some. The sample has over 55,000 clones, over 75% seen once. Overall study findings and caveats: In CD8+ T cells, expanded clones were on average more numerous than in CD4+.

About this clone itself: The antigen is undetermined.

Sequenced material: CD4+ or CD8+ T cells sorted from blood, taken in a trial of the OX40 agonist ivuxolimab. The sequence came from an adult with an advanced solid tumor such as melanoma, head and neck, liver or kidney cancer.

The CDR3 region is CASSERVLNTEAFF. The CDR3 nucleotides are TGTGCCAGCAGTGAGAGGGTCTTGAACACTGAAGCTTTCTTT. The rearrangement joins TRBV6-4 to TRBJ1-1; no definite D call. The CDR3 has 14 amino acids. Trimming left V 3 bases short and J 0 bases short, with 8 bases between. Per germline, CDR1 MRHNA and CDR2 SNTAGT.